The entry below gives a single TCR beta chain sequence along with its context. Its cognate antigen is unknown. Clones were read by immunoSEQ multiplex PCR, and TCRdb kept only the in-frame ones, dropping some. The data hold about 120,000 clones, with 80% to 90% observed a single time. The source of the sample is a study of T cell responses to AZD1222 COVID-19 vaccine. Turning to the study itself: Combined were second doses at about 4 or about 12 weeks. Broader study findings: Targets within unmutated variant regions were reportedly found for nearly half of spike-specific TCRs. Clonal diversity may have been underestimated in mostly white British donors. Dominant at 160-218 and 743-854, vaccine-associated CD4 TCRs also spanned spike.

Looked up from germline, CDR1 is MDHEN and CDR2 is SYDVKM. This CDR3 region has 12 residues. The V end lost 6 bases, the J end lost 9 bases, and 12 bases lay between the germline ends. Source: peripheral blood, taken on day 0 of AZD1222 vaccination. The sequence derives from an adult in good health. The chain recombines TRBV28 with TRBJ1-5, with a tentative D call TRBD1 (6 bases). The CDR3 DNA reads as TGTGCCAGCAGCTCGCCGACAGGGCCCCAGCATTTT. It is translated as CASSSPTGPQHF.